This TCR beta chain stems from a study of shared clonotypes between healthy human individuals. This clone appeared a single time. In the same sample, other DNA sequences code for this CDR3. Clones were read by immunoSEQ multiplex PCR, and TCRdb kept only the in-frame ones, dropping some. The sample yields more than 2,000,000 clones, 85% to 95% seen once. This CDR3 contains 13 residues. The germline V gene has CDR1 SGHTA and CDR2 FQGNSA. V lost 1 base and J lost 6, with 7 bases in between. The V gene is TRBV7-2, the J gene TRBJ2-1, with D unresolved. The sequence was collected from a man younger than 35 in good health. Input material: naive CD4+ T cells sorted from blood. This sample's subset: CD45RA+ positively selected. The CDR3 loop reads CASSLGTGNEQFF. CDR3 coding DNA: TGTGCCAGCAGCTTAGGAACCGGCAATGAGCAGTTCTTC.